This T cell receptor (beta chain) appears in the sequencing data of a study of cytomegalovirus exposure and HLA in healthy donors. General observations from the study: A classifier reportedly called cytomegalovirus status with high sensitivity and specificity.

Trimming cost V 0 bases and J 1 base; bases outside gene matches: 2. This CDR3 is built from 15 residues. From germline, CDR1 is SGHDT and CDR2 YYEEEE. Generated by immunoSEQ multiplex PCR, the TCRdb table keeps only in-frame clones and is missing some. The sample contains 65,000 to 80,000 clones, around 95% of which appear only once. Of note for this clone: Its antigen remains unidentified.

This clonotype originated in a woman under 30 in good health and CMV-seropositive. The specimen sequenced was PBMCs. V usage is TRBV5-6 and J usage is TRBJ1-1, with TRBD1 matching over 8 bases. The CDR3 coding sequence is TGTGCCAGCAGCTTGGAGGGGACAGGGAACACTGAAGCTTTCTTT. Encoded protein: CASSLEGTGNTEAFF.